The present T cell receptor beta chain was sequenced within a study of T cells in Graves' hyperthyroidism and ophthalmopathy (dated by TCRdb to between 2018 and 2021). In the study overall: Peripheral blood samples were taken at initial diagnosis, before any treatment was given. A discovery cohort of about a hundred patients, roughly 40 with Graves' ophthalmopathy and approximately 55 with stable Graves' hyperthyroidism, was used to find distinguishing TCR V-J signatures. An independent validation cohort of around 19 hyperthyroidism patients and some 15 patients who later progressed to ophthalmopathy tested prospective prediction of ophthalmopathy. The 90 to 100 discovery patients were randomly divided into training and test sets at a 7:3 ratio. Thyroid tissue and blood T-cell repertoires from roughly six Graves' hyperthyroidism patients were also compared in the study. Once sampling was done, hyperthyroidism patients were given methimazole at a starting dose of 30 mg daily, whereas ophthalmopathy patients were given high-dose intravenous methylprednisolone. TCR Vbeta CDR3 sequencing of approximately 140 peripheral blood samples (approximately 44 ophthalmopathy, about 80 hyperthyroidism and roughly 17 progressor patients) is reported in the paper. What the study reported, not specific to this receptor: Sample size was not statistically predetermined, and investigators were not blinded to group allocation. A model built on a 13 V-J signature distinguished ophthalmopathy from stable hyperthyroidism, reaching about 88% sensitivity and 81.08% specificity in cross-validation and 80%/75% in testing. Most expanded thyroid clonotypes (frequency above 0.001) were also detected in blood, suggesting blood repertoires may reflect thyroid immune responses. In validation, progression to ophthalmopathy was predicted by the model with 55% to 71% sensitivity and around 75% specificity, a median of approximately 6.5 months before onset.

TCR beta CDR3 regions were amplified from RNA transcripts. The TCR CDR3 was subjected to a first round of RT-PCR using the HTBI primer set and the Qiagen OneStep RT-PCR kit. A second multiplex PCR round built the libraries, followed by size selection and purification. Libraries were sequenced paired-end with 100 bp reads on an Illumina HiSeq2000. The original pipeline was this. Raw data were processed with SOAPnuke, discarding reads with adapters, uncalled bases, mean Phred below 15, or no exact constant-primer or identifier match. COPE v1.2.5 was used to merge high-quality paired reads, and clonotypes were defined as unique nucleotide sequences. MiTCR v1.1 was used to align the clonotypes against IMGT TRBV, TRBD and TRBJ reference segments. The analysis was restricted to V-J combinations with a frequency above 0.0001, which together covered about 99% of the repertoires. A TCS score was defined as the ratio of F50 (clonal expansion) to E x V (chaos), with BLOSUM62-based TCRdist applied between CDR3 peptides within each V-J. Welch's t-statistics and random forest reduced 500 to 550 V-J features to under 15, which were used in a naive Bayes classifier (R e1071). Thyroid-blood repertoire similarity was quantified with the Morisita-Horn index. TCRdb applied fastp at Q25 and MiXCR to the public reads, then kept only in-frame beta chains. Entries are consolidated by CDR3 protein sequence, retaining the most common genes and DNA. The V and J calls shown here were made by TCRdb, not taken from the authors' results. The sample records about 840,000 distinct CDR3 sequences, roughly 40% of which are singletons. 8% to 9% of the sample is in the top ten clones.

This clonotype came up many times. Its specific antigen is unknown. One base away there is no much larger clone; base qualities are not given. Stable Graves' hyperthyroidism was defined as the absence of progression to ophthalmopathy over 18 months of follow-up. Hyperthyroidism patients were aged 18 to 65 years and newly diagnosed, with disease duration of less than 2 months. Exclusion was applied to patients with uncontrolled infections, other autoimmune diseases, pregnancy or lactation. Clinical symptoms, serum thyroxine and TRAb, thyroid ultrasound, and orbital computed tomography formed the basis for the diagnoses. PBMCs were isolated from about 9 ml of fresh peripheral blood by Ficoll-Paque density gradient centrifugation. Total RNA was extracted with Trizol reagent, and quality was checked on an Agilent 2100 Bioanalyzer. The cysteine opens and the phenylalanine closes a CDR3 of 12 amino acids. The retained sequence is limited to the CDR3, 36 bases, with the frame set at the first base. Deletion took 8 bases off V and 7 bases off J, with a span of 11 bases between the germline ends. CDR1 and CDR2 are read off the germline V gene as SGHVS and FNYEAQ.

The sample taken for sequencing was blood. The TCR originated in a young man with Graves' hyperthyroidism. The V and J segments used are TRBV7-6 and TRBJ2-2; a weak D assignment points to TRBD1 (6 bases agree). The CDR3 in this case is CASEQGYGELFF. At the DNA level, the sequence is TGTGCCAGCGAACAGGGCTACGGGGAGCTGTTTTTT.